The 12 T cell receptor beta chains below all came from one sample that was sequenced in a study of radiation and T cells in renal cell carcinoma. The sample's time point: baseline pretreatment blood. Stated treatment: 15 Gy SBRT to primary tumor, nephrectomy 4 weeks later. Only in-frame clones appear in the TCRdb table, and some are missing; sequencing was by immunoSEQ multiplex PCR. Found here are about 59,000 clones, around 72% of them singletons; the top ten hold 7.3%. The starting material was blood, obtained from a patient whose treatment included radiotherapy and nephrectomy. These receptors were obtained from a man in his fifties or sixties with renal cell carcinoma.

V and J are TRBV27 and TRBJ2-5; 7 nucleotides line up with TRBD1. This CDR3 comprises 14 residues. Germline CDR1 reads MNHEY; CDR2 reads SMNVEV (reference sequence). The ends lost 6 bases at V and 3 bases at J; junction bases unmatched: 7. The CDR3 DNA follows: TGTGCCAGCAGCCGAATTGGGACAGAAGAGACCCAGTACTTC. It is translated as CASSRIGTEETQYF.

This rearrangement joins TRBV19 to TRBJ1-5; D may be TRBD1 (5 bases). The CDR3 spans 15 residues. Trimming cost V 0 bases and J 7 bases, with 13 bases left between them. Per the germline V gene, CDR1 is LNHDA and CDR2 is SQIVND (reference sequence). The CDR3: CASSIEAVGDQPQHF. The CDR3 DNA sequence: TGTGCCAGTAGTATAGAGGCGGTGGGGGACCAGCCCCAGCATTTT.

As regards this clone: Additional DNA sequences in this sample encode the identical CDR3. This chain joins TRBV6-1 and TRBJ1-5, with 10 bases that match TRBD1. With 5 bases clipped from V and 4 bases from J, the junction kept 5 bases outside the gene matches. Germline values: CDR1 MNHNS, CDR2 SASEGT. The length of the CDR3 is 15 residues. CDR3 sequence (DNA): TGTGCCAGCAGTAGCCGGGACAGGGGTAATCAGCCCCAGCATTTT. Protein product: CASSSRDRGNQPQHF.

The chain is built from TRBV5-6 and TRBJ2-3; a weak D match, TRBD2 (6 bases). In germline, CDR1 is SGHDT, CDR2 YYEEEE. With 1 base removed from V and 1 base from J, the gap between germline ends came to 13 bases. CDR3 length: 16 residues. The CDR3 DNA reads as TGTGCCAGCAGCTTGCGACTAGGACGGGGCACAGATACGCAGTATTTT. Encoded protein: CASSLRLGRGTDTQYF.

The chain is built from TRBV4-3 and TRBJ1-2; a possible D gene is TRBD1 (6 bases). V lost 0 bases to trimming and J lost 4 bases, with 15 bases between them. Germline V gene lookup returns CDR1 LGHNA and CDR2 YSLEER. The CDR3 loop spans 16 amino acids. CDR3 nucleotides: TGCGCCAGCAGCCAAGATAGTCAGGGAGGGGGCTATGGCTACACCTTC. Translation gives CASSQDSQGGGYGYTF.

The chain is built from TRBV4-2 and TRBJ2-5; 7 nucleotides agree with TRBD2. Trimming removed 1 base from V and 6 bases from J; junction bases left unmatched: 17. Germline V gene data show CDR1 as LGHNA and CDR2 as YNFKEQ. This CDR3 is 18 amino acids long. The CDR3 region has the DNA TGTGCCAGCAGCCAAGGGCCGGTAGGGCTAGCGGAGGGGAAGACCCAGTACTTC. Residues: CASSQGPVGLAEGKTQYF.

This clone occurred once. The chain couples TRBV30 to TRBJ1-2; TRBD1 matches at 9 bases. Unmatched junction bases numbered 12, after V lost 4 bases and J lost 3 bases. There are 16 residues in the CDR3. Germline values: CDR1 GTSNPN, CDR2 SVGIG (reference sequence). The CDR3 bases are TGTGCCTGGATTGAGTGGGGGGGGACAGGGCACTATGGCTACACCTTC. This gives the protein CAWIEWGGTGHYGYTF. Together with reference TRBV30 and TRBJ1-2, the CDR3 gives the full variable domain: SQTIHQWPATLVQPVGSPLSLECTVEGTSNPNLYWYRQAAGRGLQLLFYSVGIGQISSEVPQNLSASRPQDRQFILSSKKLLLSDSGFYLCAWIEWGGTGHYGYTFGSGTRLTVV.

The rearrangement joins TRBV19 to TRBJ2-7; TRBD1 matches at 8 bases. CDR3 length: 16 residues. Per germline, CDR1 LNHDA and CDR2 SQIVND (reference sequence). Trimming removed 7 bases from V and 5 bases from J; junction bases left unmatched: 16. The CDR3 spells CASTPGEGRGQNEQYF. In DNA, the CDR3 is TGTGCCAGTACCCCCGGGGAAGGCAGGGGGCAAAACGAGCAGTACTTC.

This CDR3 reads CSVEKETQYF. Here the CDR3 DNA reads TGCAGCGTTGAAAAAGAGACCCAGTACTTC. J is TRBJ2-5 and V is TRBV29-1; no firm D call. V lost 2 bases, J lost 3 bases, and 1 base lay in between. The germline V gene encodes CDR1 SQVTM and CDR2 ANQGSEA. The CDR3 extends over 10 amino acids.

The CDR3 region is CASSEQGTFADTQYF. The CDR3 DNA sequence: TGTGCCAGCAGTGAACAGGGGACTTTTGCAGATACGCAGTATTTT. The chain combines TRBV2 with TRBJ2-3; D is tentatively TRBD1 or TRBD2 (6 bases each). Germline loops: CDR1 SNHLY, CDR2 FYNNEI. Trimming left V 2 bases short and J 4 bases short, with 13 bases between. The CDR3 contains 15 residues.

The chain combines TRBV7-8 with TRBJ1-5; TRBD1 agrees at 7 bases. J lost 6 bases, V lost 5 bases, and 19 bases had no gene match. The CDR3 is 18 residues long. Per the germline V gene, CDR1 is SGHVS and CDR2 is FQNEAQ. The CDR3 sequence is CASSPLGETGKSIQPQHF. CDR3 DNA: TGTGCCAGCAGCCCCTTGGGGGAGACAGGGAAATCTATTCAGCCCCAGCATTTT.

The J gene is TRBJ1-1, the V gene TRBV19; no definite D call. The ends were cut back, 7 bases at V and 3 bases at J, with 12 bases in the middle. Germline lookup yields CDR1 LNHDA and CDR2 SQIVND (reference sequence). The CDR3 is made up of 13 amino acids. CDR3 sequence reads: CASNVGVYTEAFF. The CDR3 DNA reads as TGTGCCAGTAATGTCGGGGTCTACACTGAAGCTTTCTTT.